This T cell receptor beta chain was identified during a study of blood T cell repertoires in COVID-19 (TCRdb year 2020). As for the study more broadly: Samples from collaborators originated in the United States, Italy and Spain and spanned both the acute and convalescent phases of COVID-19. The prospective study material was composed of cDNA or gDNA derived from T cells, B-cell-depleted T cells, or PBMCs. The dataset comprised deeply sampled blood TCRbeta repertoires from subjects exposed to, actively infected with, or recovered from COVID-19. The repertoires were made available in a free public database intended to serve as a resource for research on the immune response to SARS-CoV-2. The samples were drawn from the first 160 participants of the ongoing ImmuneRACE study and from over 950 subjects provided by 6 global collaborators. A de-identified subject ID, COVID-19 status, age in years and sex were almost always included in the sample metadata. Where available, HLA class I and class II types were taken from metadata supplied by the sample provider and were not determined by assay-based typing.

Points on this clone: Its antigen specificity is not known. No per-base quality is available; no much larger clone lies one base away.

Sequences SGHDT (CDR1) and YYEEEE (CDR2) are obtained from the germline V gene. V lost 4 bases and J lost 4 bases; the stretch between them is 10 bases long. The CDR3 runs 13 residues from the cysteine to the phenylalanine. Left in the record is the CDR3 DNA by itself, 39 bases read in frame from the first base. TCRbeta CDR3 regions were amplified from genomic DNA by means of the immunoSEQ Assay, a bias-controlled multiplex PCR. Regarding the original processing steps: The number of nucleated cells in each sample was estimated by amplification of reference gene primers within the assay. To quantify the absolute abundance of each unique TCRbeta CDR3 rearrangement, sequence reads were collapsed and filtered. For each sample, productive Simpson clonality was calculated as the square root of Simpson's diversity index across productive rearrangements. TCRdb provides this immuneACCESS table in a form limited to in-frame rearrangements. Some clones are lacking; in checked studies, under half of them reflect an unresolved V gene, and why the rest are absent is not known. The V and J calls and clone size come from that table; D and trimming were worked out from the DNA. Counted in this sample were 60,000 or so clones; 90% of them appeared once. The biggest ten clones account for about an eighth of the sample.

Whole blood was collected in K2EDTA tubes by collaborating institutions according to the institutions' own protocols. Collaborator samples were shipped for TCRbeta analysis as frozen whole blood, isolated PBMCs, or DNA extracted from either sample type. Summary of the overall study and its limitations: The quantity of clinical and demographic metadata differed by source and by participant and was supplied without curation.

This clonotype was obtained from a man in his 60s with active COVID-19. The sample was peripheral blood. Rearrangement joined TRBV5-6 to TRBJ2-3; too little of a D gene remains to name it. The nucleotides read TGTGCCAGCAGCCTCCCAGTTGCAGATACGCAGTATTTT. This sequence encodes CASSLPVADTQYF. The full variable domain, with segments outside the CDR3 supplied by the reference TRBV5-6 and TRBJ2-3 proteins, appears as DAGVTQSPTHLIKTRGQQVTLRCSPKSGHDTVSWYQQALGQGPQFIFQYYEEEERQRGNFPDRFSGHQFPNYSSELNVNALLLGDSALYLCASSLPVADTQYFGPGTRLTVL.